The source of this T cell receptor (beta chain) is a study of cytomegalovirus exposure and HLA in healthy donors. Study-level findings and limits: A later analysis found that most CMV-associated TCR beta chains appeared HLA-restricted. A later analysis linked roughly 17,000 TCR beta sequences to HLA alleles at 0.05 false discovery rate. Based on reports, TCR beta sequences accurately predicted HLA-A and HLA-B alleles for most subjects.

Germline values: CDR1 MRHNA, CDR2 SNTAGT. Trimming at V came to 2 bases and at J to 3 bases, leaving 3 bases not matched to a gene. This CDR3 comprises 15 residues. In the case of this clone: Antigen: not known.

With 60 Vbeta and 13 Jbeta primers, the PCR was carried out. Data came from immunoSEQ multiplex PCR; TCRdb stores just in-frame clones and leaves some out. Of approximately 130,000 clones in the sample, around 79% are singletons; the top ten hold roughly 1.5%. The genes are TRBV6-4 and TRBJ2-2, with 7 bases matching TRBD1. The sample was PBMCs. The TCR comes from a woman aged 18-35 years in good health and CMV-seronegative. This CDR3 is CASSDKGADTGELFF. The CDR3 coding sequence is TGTGCCAGCAGTGACAAGGGGGCAGACACCGGGGAGCTGTTTTTT.